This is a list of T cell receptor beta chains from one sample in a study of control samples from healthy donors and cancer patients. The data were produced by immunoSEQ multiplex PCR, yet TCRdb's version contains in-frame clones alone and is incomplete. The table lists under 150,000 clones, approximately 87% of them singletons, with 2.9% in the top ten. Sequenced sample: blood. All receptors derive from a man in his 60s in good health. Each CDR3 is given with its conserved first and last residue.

cdr3_aa: CASSLALVASGETGELFF
v_call: TRBV5-1
j_call: TRBJ2-2

cdr3_aa: CASSQDTGSYEQYF
v_call: TRBV3-1/TRBV3-2
j_call: TRBJ2-7

cdr3_aa: CASSFLRDRGNTIYF
v_call: TRBV28
j_call: TRBJ1-3

cdr3_aa: CASSVADARLGGLSYNEQFF
v_call: TRBV9
j_call: TRBJ2-1

cdr3_aa: CASSLTGANVLTF
v_call: TRBV5-1
j_call: TRBJ2-6

cdr3_aa: CASSVITNTEAFF
v_call: TRBV9
j_call: TRBJ1-1

cdr3_aa: CASSLSGGIDEQFF
v_call: TRBV5-1
j_call: TRBJ2-1

cdr3_aa: CASSAVSNYGYTF
v_call: TRBV27
j_call: TRBJ1-2

cdr3_aa: CASSAPGHLPSGNTIYF
v_call: TRBV9
j_call: TRBJ1-3

cdr3_aa: CASSNNLIRGQTSGNTIYF
v_call: TRBV2
j_call: TRBJ1-3

cdr3_aa: CASQRRVSTDTQYF
v_call: TRBV2
j_call: TRBJ2-3

cdr3_aa: CASSLRPGNVAFF
v_call: TRBV7-3
j_call: TRBJ1-1

cdr3_aa: CASSLGVRVGYTF
v_call: TRBV7-2
j_call: TRBJ1-2

cdr3_aa: CASSYSSNTEAFF
v_call: TRBV6-2/TRBV6-3
j_call: TRBJ1-1

cdr3_aa: CASSQTYGNSPLHF
v_call: TRBV7-9
j_call: TRBJ1-6

cdr3_aa: CASSRGPQETQYF
v_call: TRBV5-1
j_call: TRBJ2-5

cdr3_aa: CASSLISGNTIYF
v_call: TRBV12-3/TRBV12-4
j_call: TRBJ1-3

cdr3_aa: CASTDPGVRSAFF
v_call: TRBV5-1
j_call: TRBJ1-1

cdr3_aa: CASSLGQQQETQYF
v_call: TRBV7-2
j_call: TRBJ2-5

cdr3_aa: CASSEPGNYGYTF
v_call: TRBV2
j_call: TRBJ1-2

cdr3_aa: CASSMGGTAQETQYF
v_call: TRBV19
j_call: TRBJ2-5

cdr3_aa: CASTVLDEQYF
v_call: TRBV6-1
j_call: TRBJ2-7

cdr3_aa: CASSEFKDTEAFF
v_call: TRBV6-1
j_call: TRBJ1-1

cdr3_aa: CASSLESRGVTEAFF
v_call: TRBV7-2
j_call: TRBJ1-1

cdr3_aa: CASSPLAGGSTEAFF
v_call: TRBV3-1/TRBV3-2
j_call: TRBJ1-1

cdr3_aa: CATRSVTSTDTQYF
v_call: TRBV27
j_call: TRBJ2-3

cdr3_aa: CASSQDTTSGTYNEQFF
v_call: TRBV4-2
j_call: TRBJ2-1

cdr3_aa: CASSQGGLPSDTQYF
v_call: TRBV3-1/TRBV3-2
j_call: TRBJ2-3

cdr3_aa: CASSEGTSGADTQYF
v_call: TRBV2
j_call: TRBJ2-3

cdr3_aa: CASSYSGASQPQHF
v_call: TRBV6-5
j_call: TRBJ1-5

cdr3_aa: CASSPGGGKPSTDTQYF
v_call: TRBV27
j_call: TRBJ2-3

cdr3_aa: CASSLALAGRETQYF
v_call: TRBV5-5
j_call: TRBJ2-5

cdr3_aa: CASSATDQPQHF
v_call: TRBV7-9
j_call: TRBJ1-5

cdr3_aa: CASSESGKTVSKNIQYF
v_call: TRBV25-1
j_call: TRBJ2-4

cdr3_aa: CASSLFPGSYEQYF
v_call: TRBV5-5
j_call: TRBJ2-7

cdr3_aa: CSVVRGAKLFF
v_call: TRBV29-1
j_call: TRBJ1-4

cdr3_aa: CASSPPVNSPLHF
v_call: TRBV7-9
j_call: TRBJ1-6

cdr3_aa: CASSQDYSGGNTEAFF
v_call: TRBV4-1
j_call: TRBJ1-1

cdr3_aa: CASSQGTGDQPQHF
v_call: TRBV4-3
j_call: TRBJ1-5

cdr3_aa: CASSSVGLDLNTQYF
v_call: TRBV28
j_call: TRBJ2-3

cdr3_aa: CASGYIYNEQFF
v_call: TRBV6-5
j_call: TRBJ2-1

cdr3_aa: CASSFLGSAFF
v_call: TRBV5-6
j_call: TRBJ1-1

cdr3_aa: CASSQDSKQETQYF
v_call: TRBV7-9
j_call: TRBJ2-5

cdr3_aa: CASSQQRGGNEQFF
v_call: TRBV4-1
j_call: TRBJ2-1